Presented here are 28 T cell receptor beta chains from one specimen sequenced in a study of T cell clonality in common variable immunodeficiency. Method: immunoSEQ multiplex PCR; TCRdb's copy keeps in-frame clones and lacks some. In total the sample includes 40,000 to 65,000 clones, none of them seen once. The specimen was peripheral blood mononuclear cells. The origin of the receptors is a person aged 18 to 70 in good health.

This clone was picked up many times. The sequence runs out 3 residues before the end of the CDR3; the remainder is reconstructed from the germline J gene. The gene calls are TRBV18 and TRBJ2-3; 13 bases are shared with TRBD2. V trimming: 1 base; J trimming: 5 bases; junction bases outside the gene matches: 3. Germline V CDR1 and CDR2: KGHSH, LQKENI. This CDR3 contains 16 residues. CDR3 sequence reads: CASSPRLAGGGDTQYF. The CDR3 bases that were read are TGTGCCAGCTCACCACGACTAGCGGGAGGAGGAGATACG.

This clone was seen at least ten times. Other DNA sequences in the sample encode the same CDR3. The sequenced part of the CDR3 DNA is TGTGCCAGCAGCCGAGGAGGGGCGAACACCGGGGAG. Amino acids: CASSRGGANTGE. The full CDR3 is CASSRGGANTGELFF. The genes are TRBV7-3 and TRBJ2-2; possible D gene TRBD2, 6 bases. The read halts 3 residues ahead of the CDR3 end, with the missing end drawn from the germline J gene. Trimming stripped 5 bases from V and 0 bases from J, with 10 bases between. Germline CDR1 and CDR2: SGHTA and FQGTGA. This CDR3 spans 15 amino acids.

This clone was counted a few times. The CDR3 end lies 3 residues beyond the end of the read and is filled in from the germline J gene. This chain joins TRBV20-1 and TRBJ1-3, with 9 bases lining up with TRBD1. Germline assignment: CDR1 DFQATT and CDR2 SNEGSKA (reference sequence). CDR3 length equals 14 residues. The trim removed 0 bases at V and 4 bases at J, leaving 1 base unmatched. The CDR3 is CSARDGTGGNTIYF. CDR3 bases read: TGCAGTGCTAGAGATGGGACAGGGGGAAACACC.

The part of the CDR3 DNA that was read is TGTGCCAGCAGCTGGCAGGGGGCCCCCTATGGC. Protein sequence: CASSWQGAPYG. The whole CDR3 protein is CASSWQGAPYGYTF. The genes are TRBV7-8 and TRBJ1-2; 8 nucleotides line up with TRBD1. The CDR3 extends 3 residues past the end of the read, so its final part is completed from the germline J gene. This CDR3 is 14 amino acids long. Germline assignment: CDR1 SGHVS and CDR2 FQNEAQ. With 4 bases clipped from V and 4 bases from J, the junction kept 5 bases outside the gene matches.

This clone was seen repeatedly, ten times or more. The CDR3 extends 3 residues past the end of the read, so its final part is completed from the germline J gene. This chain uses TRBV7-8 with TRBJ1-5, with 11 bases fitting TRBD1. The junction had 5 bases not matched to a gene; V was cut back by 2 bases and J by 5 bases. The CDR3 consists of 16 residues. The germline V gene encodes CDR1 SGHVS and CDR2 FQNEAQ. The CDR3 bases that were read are TGTGCCAGCAGCTTACTCGGGACAGGGGGTGATCAGCCC. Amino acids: CASSLLGTGGDQP. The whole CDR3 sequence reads CASSLLGTGGDQPQHF.

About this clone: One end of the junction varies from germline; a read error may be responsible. The sequenced CDR3 bases are TGTGCCCGCAGCAAGGACGGACTTGGAAACACC. It specifies CARSKDGLGNT. The CDR3 reads in full as CARSKDGLGNTIYF. This rearrangement joins TRBV11-2 to TRBJ1-3, with D unresolved. Read data end 3 residues before the CDR3 end; the end is taken from the germline J gene. In germline, CDR1 is SGHAT, CDR2 FQNNGV. There are 14 residues in the CDR3.

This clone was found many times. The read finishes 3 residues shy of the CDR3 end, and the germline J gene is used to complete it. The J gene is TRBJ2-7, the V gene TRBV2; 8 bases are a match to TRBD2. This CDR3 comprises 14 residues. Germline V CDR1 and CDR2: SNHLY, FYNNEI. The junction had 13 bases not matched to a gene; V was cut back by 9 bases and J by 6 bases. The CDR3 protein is CASTPGLVISEQYF. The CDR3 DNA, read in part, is TGTGCCAGTACGCCGGGACTAGTAATCTCCGAG.

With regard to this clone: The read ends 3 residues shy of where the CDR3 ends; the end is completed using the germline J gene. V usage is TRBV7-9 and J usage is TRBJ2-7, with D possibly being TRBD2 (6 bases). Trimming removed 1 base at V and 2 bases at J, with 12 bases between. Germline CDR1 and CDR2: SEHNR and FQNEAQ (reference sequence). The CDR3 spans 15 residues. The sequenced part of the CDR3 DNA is TGTGCCAGCAGCTTAGGCCAGCGGAGGGCCTACGAG. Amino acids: CASSLGQRRAYE. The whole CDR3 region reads CASSLGQRRAYEQYF.

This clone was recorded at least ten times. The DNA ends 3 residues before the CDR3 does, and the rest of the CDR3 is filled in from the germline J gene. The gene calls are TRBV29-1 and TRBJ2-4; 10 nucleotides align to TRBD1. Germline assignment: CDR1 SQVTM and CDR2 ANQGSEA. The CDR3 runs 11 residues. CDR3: CSGGTGEGQYF. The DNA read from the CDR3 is TGCAGCGGCGGGACAGGGGAGGGT.

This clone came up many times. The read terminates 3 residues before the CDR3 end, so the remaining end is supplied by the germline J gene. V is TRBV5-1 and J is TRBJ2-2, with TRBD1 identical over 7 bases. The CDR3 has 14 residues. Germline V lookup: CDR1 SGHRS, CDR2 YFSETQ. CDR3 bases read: TGCGCCAGCAGCCCGGACAGGTCTAATGAAAAG. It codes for CASSPDRSNEK. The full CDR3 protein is CASSPDRSNEKLFF.

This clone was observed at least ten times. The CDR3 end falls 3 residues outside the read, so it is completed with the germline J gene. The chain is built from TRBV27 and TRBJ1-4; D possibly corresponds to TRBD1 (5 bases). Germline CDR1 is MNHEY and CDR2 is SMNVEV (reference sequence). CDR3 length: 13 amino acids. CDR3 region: CASRFGGVGKLFF. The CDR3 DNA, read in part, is TGTGCCAGCAGATTCGGAGGGGTTGGGAAA. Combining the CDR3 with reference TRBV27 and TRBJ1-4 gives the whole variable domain EAQVTQNPRYLITVTGKKLTVTCSQNMNHEYMSWYRQDPGLGLRQIYYSMNVEVTDKGDVPEGYKVSRKEKRNFPLILESPSPNQTSLYFCASRFGGVGKLFFGSGTQLSVL.

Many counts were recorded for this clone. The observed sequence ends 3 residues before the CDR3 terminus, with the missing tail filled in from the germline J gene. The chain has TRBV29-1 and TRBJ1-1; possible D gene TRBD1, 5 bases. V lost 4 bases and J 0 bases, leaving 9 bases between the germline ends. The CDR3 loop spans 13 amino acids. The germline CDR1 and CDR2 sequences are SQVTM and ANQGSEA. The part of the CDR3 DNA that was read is TGCAGCGTTGTTTGGGGGGTGAACACTGAA. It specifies CSVVWGVNTE. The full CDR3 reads CSVVWGVNTEAFF.

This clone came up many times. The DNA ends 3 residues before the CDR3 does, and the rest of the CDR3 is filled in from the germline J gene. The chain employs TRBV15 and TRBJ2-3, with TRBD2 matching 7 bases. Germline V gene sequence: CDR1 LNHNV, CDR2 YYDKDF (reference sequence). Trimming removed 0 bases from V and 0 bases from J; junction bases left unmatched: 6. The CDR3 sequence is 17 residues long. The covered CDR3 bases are TGTGCCACCAGCAGAGATCAACGACTAGCTAGCACAGATACG. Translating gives CATSRDQRLASTDT. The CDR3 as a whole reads CATSRDQRLASTDTQYF.

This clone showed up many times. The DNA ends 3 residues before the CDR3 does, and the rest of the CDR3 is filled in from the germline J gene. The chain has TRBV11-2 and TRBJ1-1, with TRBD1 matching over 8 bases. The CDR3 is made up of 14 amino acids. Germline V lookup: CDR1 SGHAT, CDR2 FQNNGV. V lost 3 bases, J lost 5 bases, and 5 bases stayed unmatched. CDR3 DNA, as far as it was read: TGTGCCAGCAGCTTCTCAGGGGGCGCGACTGAA. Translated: CASSFSGGATE. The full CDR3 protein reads CASSFSGGATEAFF.

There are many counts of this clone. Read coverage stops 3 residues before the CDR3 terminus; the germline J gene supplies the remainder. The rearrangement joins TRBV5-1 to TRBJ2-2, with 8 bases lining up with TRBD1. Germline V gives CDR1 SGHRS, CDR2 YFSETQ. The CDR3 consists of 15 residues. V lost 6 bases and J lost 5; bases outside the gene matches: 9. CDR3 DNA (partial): TGCGCCAGCACGCAACACAGGGACAGGACCGGGGAG. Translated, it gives CASTQHRDRTGE. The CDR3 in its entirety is CASTQHRDRTGELFF.

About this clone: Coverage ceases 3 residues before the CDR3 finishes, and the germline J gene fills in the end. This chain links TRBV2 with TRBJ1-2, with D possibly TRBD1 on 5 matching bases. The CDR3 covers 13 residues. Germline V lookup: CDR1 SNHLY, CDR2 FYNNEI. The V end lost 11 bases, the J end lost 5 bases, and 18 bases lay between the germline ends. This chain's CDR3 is CAGLPGLRYGYTF. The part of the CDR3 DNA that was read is TGTGCCGGGCTTCCGGGACTGAGATATGGC.

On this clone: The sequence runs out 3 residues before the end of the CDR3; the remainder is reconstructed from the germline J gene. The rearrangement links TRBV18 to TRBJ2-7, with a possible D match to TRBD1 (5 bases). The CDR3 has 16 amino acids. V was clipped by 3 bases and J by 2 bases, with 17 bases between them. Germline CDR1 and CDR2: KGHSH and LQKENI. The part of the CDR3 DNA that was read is TGTGCCAGCTCACCCCTCGCTCAGGGAAATGCCTACGAG. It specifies CASSPLAQGNAYE. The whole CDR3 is CASSPLAQGNAYEQYF.

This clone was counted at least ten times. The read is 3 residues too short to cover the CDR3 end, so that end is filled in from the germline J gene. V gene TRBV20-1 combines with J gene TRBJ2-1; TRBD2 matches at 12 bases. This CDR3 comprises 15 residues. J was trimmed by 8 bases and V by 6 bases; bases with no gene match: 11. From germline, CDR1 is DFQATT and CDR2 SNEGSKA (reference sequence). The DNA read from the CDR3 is TGCAGTGCCCCACCTCTAGCGGGAGGGCGATATGAG. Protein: CSAPPLAGGRYE. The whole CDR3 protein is CSAPPLAGGRYEQFF.

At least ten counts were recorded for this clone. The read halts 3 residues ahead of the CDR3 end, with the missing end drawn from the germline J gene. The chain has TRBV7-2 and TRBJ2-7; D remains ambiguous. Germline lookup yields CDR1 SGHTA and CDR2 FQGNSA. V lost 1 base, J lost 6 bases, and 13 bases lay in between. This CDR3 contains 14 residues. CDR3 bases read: TGTGCCAGCAGCTTAGAAAGCTTCGGTCGCGAG. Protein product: CASSLESFGRE. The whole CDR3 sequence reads CASSLESFGREQYF. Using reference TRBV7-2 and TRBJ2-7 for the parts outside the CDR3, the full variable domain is GAGVSQSPSNKVTEKGKDVELRCDPISGHTALYWYRQSLGQGLEFLIYFQGNSAPDKSGLPSDRFSAERTGGSVSTLTIQRTQQEDSAVYLCASSLESFGREQYFGPGTRLTVT.

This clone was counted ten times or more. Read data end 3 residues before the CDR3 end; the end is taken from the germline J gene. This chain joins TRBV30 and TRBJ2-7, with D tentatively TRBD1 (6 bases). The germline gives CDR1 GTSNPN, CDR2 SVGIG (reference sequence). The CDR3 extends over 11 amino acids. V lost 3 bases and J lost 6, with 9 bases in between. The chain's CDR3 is CAWSQDSEQYF. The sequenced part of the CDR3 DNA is TGTGCCTGGAGCCAGGACAGCGAG. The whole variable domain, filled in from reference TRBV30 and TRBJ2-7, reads SQTIHQWPATLVQPVGSPLSLECTVEGTSNPNLYWYRQAAGRGLQLLFYSVGIGQISSEVPQNLSASRPQDRQFILSSKKLLLSDSGFYLCAWSQDSEQYFGPGTRLTVT.

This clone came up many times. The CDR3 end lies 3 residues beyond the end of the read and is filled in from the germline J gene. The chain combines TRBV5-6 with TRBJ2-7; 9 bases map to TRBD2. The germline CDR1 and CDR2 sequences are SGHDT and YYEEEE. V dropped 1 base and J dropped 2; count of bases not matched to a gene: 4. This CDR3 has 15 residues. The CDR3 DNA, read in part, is TGTGCCAGCAGCTTGTTTCTAGCGGGGACCTACGAG. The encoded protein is CASSLFLAGTYE. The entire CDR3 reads CASSLFLAGTYEQYF.

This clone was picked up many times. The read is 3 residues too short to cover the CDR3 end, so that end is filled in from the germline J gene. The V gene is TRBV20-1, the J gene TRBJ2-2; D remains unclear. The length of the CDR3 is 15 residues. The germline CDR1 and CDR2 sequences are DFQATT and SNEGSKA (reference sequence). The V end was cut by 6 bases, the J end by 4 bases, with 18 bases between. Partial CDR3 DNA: TGCAGTGCCCAAGACGGAAGGAAGGGCACCGGGGAG. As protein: CSAQDGRKGTGE. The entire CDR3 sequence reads CSAQDGRKGTGELFF.

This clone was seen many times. The CDR3 protein is CASSEYRVPNEQFF. CDR3 DNA, as far as it was read: TGCGCCAGCAGTGAATACAGGGTCCCCAATGAG. The genes are TRBV10-1 and TRBJ2-1; possibly TRBD1 for D (6 bases). The read stops 3 residues short of the end of the CDR3; the missing end is completed from the germline J gene. Germline V gene data show CDR1 as WNHNN and CDR2 as SYGVQD (reference sequence). V was shortened by 3 bases and J by 6 bases, with 12 bases between the two germline ends. The CDR3 runs to 14 residues.

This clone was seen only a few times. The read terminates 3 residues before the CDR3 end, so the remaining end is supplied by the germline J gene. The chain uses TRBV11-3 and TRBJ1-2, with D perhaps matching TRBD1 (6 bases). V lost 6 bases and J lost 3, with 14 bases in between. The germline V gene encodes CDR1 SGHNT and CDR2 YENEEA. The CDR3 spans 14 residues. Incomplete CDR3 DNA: TGTGCCAGCAGTTCTACCGCAGGGGACTATGGC. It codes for CASSSTAGDYG. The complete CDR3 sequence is CASSSTAGDYGYTF.

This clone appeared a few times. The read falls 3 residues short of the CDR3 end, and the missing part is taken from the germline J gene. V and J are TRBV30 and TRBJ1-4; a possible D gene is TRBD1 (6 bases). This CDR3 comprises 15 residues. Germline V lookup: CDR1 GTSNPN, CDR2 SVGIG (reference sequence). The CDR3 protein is CASHRDWGGANVLFF. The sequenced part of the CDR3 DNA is TGTGCCTCTCACAGGGATTGGGGTGGGGCCAACGTA. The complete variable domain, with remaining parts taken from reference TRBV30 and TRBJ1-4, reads SQTIHQWPATLVQPVGSPLSLECTVEGTSNPNLYWYRQAAGRGLQLLFYSVGIGQISSEVPQNLSASRPQDRQFILSSKKLLLSDSGFYLCASHRDWGGANVLFFGSGTQLSVL.

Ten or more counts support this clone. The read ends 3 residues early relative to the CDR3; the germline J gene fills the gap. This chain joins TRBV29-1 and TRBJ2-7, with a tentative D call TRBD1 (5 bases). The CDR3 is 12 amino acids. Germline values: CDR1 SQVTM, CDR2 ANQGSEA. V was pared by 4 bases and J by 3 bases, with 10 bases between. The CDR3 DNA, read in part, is TGCAGCGTTGTCGGCAGGGACTACGAG. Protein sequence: CSVVGRDYE. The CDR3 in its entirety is CSVVGRDYEQYF.

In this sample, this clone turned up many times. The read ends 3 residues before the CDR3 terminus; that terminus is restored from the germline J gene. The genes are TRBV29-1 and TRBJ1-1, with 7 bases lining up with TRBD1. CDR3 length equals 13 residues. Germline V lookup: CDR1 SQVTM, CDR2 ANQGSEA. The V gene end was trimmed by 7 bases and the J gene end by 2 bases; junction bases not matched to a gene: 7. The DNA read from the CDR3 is TGCAGCGCGAAGGGACAGCTAAACACTGAA. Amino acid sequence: CSAKGQLNTE. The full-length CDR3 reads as CSAKGQLNTEAFF.

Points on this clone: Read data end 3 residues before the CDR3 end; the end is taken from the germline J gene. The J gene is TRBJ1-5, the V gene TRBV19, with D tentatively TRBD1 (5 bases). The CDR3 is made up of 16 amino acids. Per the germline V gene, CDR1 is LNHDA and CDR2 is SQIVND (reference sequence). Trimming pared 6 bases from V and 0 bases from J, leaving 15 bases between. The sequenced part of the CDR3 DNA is TGTGCCAGTAGGTACAGGATGGACGATAGCAATCAGCCC. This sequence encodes CASRYRMDDSNQP. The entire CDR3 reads CASRYRMDDSNQPQHF.